This passage covers 8 T cell receptor beta chains from one sample sequenced in a study of T-cell memory formation after mild COVID-19. A single record per CDR3 protein comes from TCRdb applying MiXCR to the 5' RACE reads. The sample consists of 85,000 to 120,000 distinct CDR3 sequences, over 10% of them appearing once. The source material was PBMCs or a T cell subset sorted from them (not recorded which). The receptors come from an adult woman who had mild COVID-19 (a few samples of this study predate the infection). Cell type and time point are not known.

The sample holds one count of this clonotype. This sequence joins TRBV15 and TRBJ2-3; TRBD2 aligns across 8 bases. The CDR3 loop spans 16 amino acids. Germline loops: CDR1 LNHNV, CDR2 YYDKDF (reference sequence). V was clipped by 1 base and J by 0 bases; unmatched bases: 3. The CDR3 nucleotides are TGTGCCACCAGCAGAGTAGCGGGGCTGAGCACAGATACGCAGTATTTT. Residues: CATSRVAGLSTDTQYF.

Only a few counts were recorded for this clonotype. The chain uses TRBV12-3 or TRBV12-4 and TRBJ1-2, with TRBD1 identical over 9 bases. This CDR3 has 16 amino acids. Trimming at V came to 4 bases and at J to 4 bases, leaving 10 bases not matched to a gene. In DNA, the CDR3 is TGTGCCAGCAGTTCTTCCGGGACAGGGATGAGCTATGGCTACACCTTC. This sequence encodes CASSSSGTGMSYGYTF.

The chain has TRBV5-4 and TRBJ2-7, with 9 bases matching TRBD1. The V gene's germline CDR1 is SGHNT and CDR2 YYREEE (reference sequence). CDR3 length: 14 amino acids. With 4 bases clipped from V and 6 bases from J, the junction kept 8 bases outside the gene matches. Written as DNA, the CDR3 is TGTGCCAGCAGCCCCGGGACAGGGTCCGCCGAGCAGTACTTC. This encodes CASSPGTGSAEQYF. Based on the CDR3 plus reference TRBV5-4 and TRBJ2-7, the full variable domain is ETGVTQSPTHLIKTRGQQVTLRCSSQSGHNTVSWYQQALGQGPQFIFQYYREEENGRGNFPPRFSGLQFPNYSSELNVNALELDDSALYLCASSPGTGSAEQYFGPGTRLTVT.

This clonotype was recorded a few times. The chain joins TRBV7-6 to TRBJ2-1; TRBD2 is a possible D gene (5 bases). The germline gives CDR1 SGHVS, CDR2 FNYEAQ. Trimming removed 3 bases from V and 0 bases from J, with 6 bases in between. The length of the CDR3 is 14 residues. Written as DNA, the CDR3 is TGTGCCAGCAGCTTCACTAGCTCCTACAATGAGCAGTTCTTC. This sequence encodes CASSFTSSYNEQFF. The variable domain in full, with the rest retrieved from reference TRBV7-6 and TRBJ2-1, is GAGVSQSPRYKVTKRGQDVALRCDPISGHVSLYWYRQALGQGPEFLTYFNYEAQQDKSGLPNDRFSAERPEGSISTLTIQRTEQRDSAMYRCASSFTSSYNEQFFGPGTRLTVL.

The V and J genes are TRBV5-1 and TRBJ2-3; D ambiguous. Trimming shortened V by 3 bases and J by 2 bases, and 4 bases separated the two germline ends. The CDR3 extends over 12 amino acids. The germline CDR1 and CDR2 sequences are SGHRS and YFSETQ. CDR3 bases: TGCGCCAGCAGCTACAACACAGATACGCAGTATTTT. Its translation is CASSYNTDTQYF. Filled out from reference TRBV5-1 and TRBJ2-3, the complete variable domain reads KAGVTQTPRYLIKTRGQQVTLSCSPISGHRSVSWYQQTPGQGLQFLFEYFSETQRNKGNFPGRFSGRQFSNSRSEMNVSTLELGDSALYLCASSYNTDTQYFGPGTRLTVL.

This clonotype was found a few times. This chain joins TRBV6-5 and TRBJ1-1, with a weak D call TRBD1 (5 bases). The CDR3 loop spans 15 amino acids. The germline V gene has CDR1 MNHEY and CDR2 SVGAGI. Trimming left V 2 bases short and J 5 bases short, with 15 bases between. CDR3: CASSYLDGGSTEAFF. The DNA for the CDR3 is TGTGCCAGCAGTTACCTTGATGGGGGTTCGACTGAAGCTTTCTTT.

Only a few counts were recorded for this clonotype. The chain carries TRBV5-1 and TRBJ2-2; unclear D gene. Germline loops: CDR1 SGHRS, CDR2 YFSETQ. The germline V and J ends were trimmed by 7 bases and 3 bases, with 22 bases remaining between them. This CDR3 is 17 amino acids long. The CDR3 loop is CASGPATFLRDTGELFF. CDR3 in DNA: TGCGCCAGCGGCCCAGCAACTTTCCTTCGAGACACCGGGGAGCTGTTTTTT. The variable domain in full, completed from reference TRBV5-1 and TRBJ2-2, reads KAGVTQTPRYLIKTRGQQVTLSCSPISGHRSVSWYQQTPGQGLQFLFEYFSETQRNKGNFPGRFSGRQFSNSRSEMNVSTLELGDSALYLCASGPATFLRDTGELFFGEGSRLTVL.

This clonotype was recorded many times. Compared with germline, one end of the junction differs, possibly owing to a read error. The chain carries TRBV7-7 and TRBJ2-5; D ambiguous. CDR3 length equals 11 residues. Germline V gene data show CDR1 as SSHAT and CDR2 as FNYEAQ (reference sequence). In DNA, the CDR3 is TGTGCTAGCAGCTCCAAAGAGACCCAGTACTTC. Translation gives CASSSKETQYF. Complete variable domain (other parts from reference TRBV7-7 and TRBJ2-5): GAGVSQSPRYKVTKRGQDVTLRCDPISSHATLYWYQQALGQGPEFLTYFNYEAQPDKSGLPSDRFSAERPEGSISTLTIQRTEQRDSAMYRCASSSKETQYFGPGTRLLVL.